These 18 T cell receptor beta chains share one sample of origin, sequenced in a study of blood T cell repertoires in COVID-19. Repertoires were generated with immunoSEQ multiplex PCR, while TCRdb's copy carries only in-frame clones and drops some. Seen here are about 14,000 clones, around 85% observed once, and the top ten hold 17%. Sequencing was done on a sample of peripheral blood. Receptor source: a human donor with active COVID-19. The donor label of this sample is uncertain.

This chain connects TRBV2 to TRBJ2-4; D unresolved. Trimming removed 7 bases from V and 1 base from J, with 14 bases in between. Germline V gives CDR1 SNHLY, CDR2 FYNNEI. This CDR3 contains 15 residues. The CDR3 loop reads CASMYLEQAKNIQYF. The CDR3 DNA sequence: TGTGCCAGCATGTACTTGGAACAGGCCAAAAACATTCAGTACTTC.

The rearrangement uses TRBV4-1 and TRBJ1-2; D remains ambiguous. Trimming stripped 0 bases from V and 1 base from J, with 12 bases between. The CDR3 is made up of 16 amino acids. Germline CDR1 MGHRA, CDR2 YSYEKL. CDR3 loop: CASSQEVTLYNYGYTF. The CDR3 DNA reads TGCGCCAGCAGCCAAGAGGTGACTCTTTATAACTATGGCTACACCTTC.

This chain uses TRBV5-8 with TRBJ1-2; D not resolved. The CDR3 length is 14 residues. Deletions cut 4 bases from V and 4 bases from J, with 14 bases between. In germline, CDR1 is SGHTS, CDR2 YDEGEE. CDR3 loop: CASSRAIGVYGYTF. The DNA for the CDR3 is TGTGCCAGCAGCCGAGCAATCGGAGTCTATGGCTACACCTTC.

The V call is TRBV9, the J call TRBJ1-2; the match to TRBD1 covers 11 bases. CDR1 and CDR2 (germline): SGDLS, YYNGEE. The CDR3 covers 16 residues. V lost 3 bases, J lost 7 bases, and 11 bases stayed unmatched. DNA for the CDR3: TGTGCCAGCAGCGCCGGGACAGGGGGAAGCCTTCGTGGCTACACCTTC. This translates into CASSAGTGGSLRGYTF. Full variable domain (outside the CDR3, taken from reference TRBV9 and TRBJ1-2): DSGVTQTPKHLITATGQRVTLRCSPRSGDLSVYWYQQSLDQGLQFLIQYYNGEERAKGNILERFSAQQFPDLHSELNLSSLELGDSALYFCASSAGTGGSLRGYTFGSGTRLTVV.

The genes are TRBV2 and TRBJ2-7; 8 nucleotides match TRBD1. Per germline, CDR1 SNHLY and CDR2 FYNNEI. V dropped 8 bases and J dropped 6; count of bases not matched to a gene: 6. This CDR3 is 12 amino acids long. The CDR3 bases are TGTGCCAGCCGTACAGGGGGAAGCGAGCAGTACTTC. Protein product: CASRTGGSEQYF.

This clone was seen more than once but under ten times. The V and J genes are TRBV6-6 and TRBJ2-1, with 10 positions matching TRBD1. The V gene's germline CDR1 is MNHNY and CDR2 SVGAGI (reference sequence). CDR3 length: 15 residues. V trimming: 2 bases; J trimming: 4 bases; junction bases outside the gene matches: 2. The CDR3 loop is CASSYRQGAYNEQFF. The CDR3, as DNA: TGTGCCAGCAGTTACCGACAGGGGGCATACAATGAGCAGTTCTTC.

This clone was seen only once. The rearrangement joins TRBV6-5 to TRBJ1-2; D is unclear. This CDR3 is built from 12 residues. V shed 6 bases and J shed 2 bases, with 7 bases lying between them. Germline V gene data show CDR1 as MNHEY and CDR2 as SVGAGI. The CDR3 coding sequence is TGTGCCAGCAGACAGACCAACTATGGCTACACCTTC. Protein product: CASRQTNYGYTF.

The rearrangement joins TRBV3-1 (or the pseudogene TRBV3-2) to TRBJ2-4, with 11 bases identical to TRBD2. V lost 4 bases to trimming and J lost 0 bases; unmatched junction nucleotides: 11. Germline-derived CDR1 and CDR2 are LGHDT and YNNKEL (reference sequence). CDR3 size: 19 residues. The CDR3 loop reads CASSPLPLAGGLAKNIQYF. CDR3 in DNA: TGTGCCAGCAGCCCCCTACCGCTAGCGGGGGGATTAGCCAAAAACATTCAGTACTTC.

The chain joins TRBV7-9 to TRBJ2-5; TRBD2 aligns across 7 bases. CDR1 and CDR2 from the germline V gene are SEHNR and FQNEAQ (reference sequence). The trim removed 6 bases at V and 2 bases at J, leaving 9 bases unmatched. This CDR3 spans 15 amino acids. The CDR3 DNA reads as TGTGCCAGCAGTCGGGGAGGGGCCCTACAAGAGACCCAGTACTTC. This translates into CASSRGGALQETQYF. Full variable domain (remainder filled in from reference TRBV7-9 and TRBJ2-5): DTGVSQNPRHKITKRGQNVTFRCDPISEHNRLYWYRQTLGQGPEFLTYFQNEAQLEKSRLLSDRFSAERPKGSFSTLEIQRTEQGDSAMYLCASSRGGALQETQYFGPGTRLLVL.

This clone was recorded once. The gene calls are TRBV5-6 and TRBJ2-1; 10 positions match TRBD1. The junction had 9 bases not matched to a gene; V was cut back by 1 base and J by 8 bases. The CDR3 covers 16 residues. The germline gives CDR1 SGHDT, CDR2 YYEEEE. The CDR3 DNA is TGTGCCAGCAGCTTGTACAAGACAGGGGGCATCTATGAGCAGTTCTTC. The encoded protein is CASSLYKTGGIYEQFF.

The rearrangement links TRBV6-5 to TRBJ1-3; D is possibly TRBD1 (5 bases). Germline V CDR1 and CDR2: MNHEY, SVGAGI. Trimming cost V 7 bases and J 2 bases, with 15 bases left between them. There are 15 residues in the CDR3. For the CDR3, the DNA is TGTGCCAGCATCTGGGAGGCAGGGACTGGAAACACCATATATTTT. This encodes CASIWEAGTGNTIYF.

This clone has just a few counts. Other DNA sequences in this sample translate to the same CDR3. The J gene is TRBJ2-1, the V gene TRBV19; D is perhaps TRBD2 (5 bases). The germline gives CDR1 LNHDA, CDR2 SQIVND (reference sequence). CDR3 length equals 13 residues. With 5 bases removed from V and 4 bases from J, the gap between germline ends came to 9 bases. The CDR3 protein is CASSPRGYNEQFF. In DNA, the CDR3 is TGTGCCAGTAGTCCCCGGGGATACAATGAGCAGTTCTTC.

In its sample, this clone ranks as medium-sized (0.01 to 0.1%). The V gene is TRBV5-4, the J gene TRBJ1-4; D remains unclear. With 5 bases removed from V and 6 bases from J, the gap between germline ends came to 8 bases. The germline CDR1 and CDR2 sequences are SGHNT and YYREEE (reference sequence). This CDR3 has 12 residues. DNA of the CDR3: TGTGCCAGCAGGGGTCAGGATGAAAAACTGTTTTTT. Translation: CASRGQDEKLFF.

In DNA, the CDR3 is TGTGCCAGCAGCTTAGCGGGGGGGCGCGGAACTAATGAAAAACTGTTTTTT. Translation: CASSLAGGRGTNEKLFF. The V gene is TRBV7-9, the J gene TRBJ1-4; D is perhaps TRBD1 (6 bases). Per the germline V gene, CDR1 is SEHNR and CDR2 is FQNEAQ (reference sequence). The CDR3 contains 17 residues. The V end was cut by 0 bases, the J end by 1 base, with 12 bases between.

The rearrangement joins TRBV5-4 to TRBJ2-7; 7 nucleotides line up with TRBD2. This CDR3 is 15 amino acids long. Unmatched junction bases numbered 7, after V lost 4 bases and J lost 0 bases. Germline CDR1 SGHNT, CDR2 YYREEE (reference sequence). CDR3 sequence reads: CASSTPLADSYEQYF. CDR3 nucleotide sequence: TGTGCCAGCAGCACCCCTCTAGCGGACTCCTACGAGCAGTACTTC.

The chain couples TRBV7-9 to TRBJ1-2; D not certain. The CDR3 sequence is 14 residues long. The germline gives CDR1 SEHNR, CDR2 FQNEAQ (reference sequence). Between the trimmed V and J ends, which lost 6 bases and 3 bases, there was a span of 14 bases. The CDR3 region has the DNA TGTGCCAGCAGTCCCTTTTCAGATGACTATGGCTACACCTTC. It is translated as CASSPFSDDYGYTF.

The chain recombines TRBV9 with TRBJ2-3; no clear D gene. CDR1 is SGDLS, CDR2 YYNGEE, per germline. This CDR3 spans 17 amino acids. Trimming took 0 bases from V and 0 from J, leaving 14 bases between them. CDR3 residues: CASSVEPLLASTDTQYF. CDR3 nucleotides: TGTGCCAGCAGCGTAGAACCCTTGTTGGCTAGCACAGATACGCAGTATTTT.

V gene TRBV7-2 combines with J gene TRBJ2-2; D is unresolved. From germline, CDR1 is SGHTA and CDR2 FQGNSA. The CDR3 runs to 14 residues. The V gene lost 4 bases and the J gene lost 4 bases, with 10 bases spanning the gap. CDR3 nucleotide sequence: TGTGCCAGCAGCTACGAGGTGTTCACCGGGGAGCTGTTTTTT. It specifies CASSYEVFTGELFF.